What follows are 25 T cell receptor beta chains derived from one specimen sequenced in a study of pediatric ulcerative colitis. Here immunoSEQ multiplex PCR was the method, and the copy in TCRdb shows in-frame clones only, minus some. The profile covers 15,000 or so clones, with over 80% appearing a single time and more than 0.85% taken by the ten largest. Sequenced: blood. These receptors were obtained from a boy aged 10-17 years with moderate ulcerative colitis.

The chain couples TRBV28 to TRBJ2-7, with 7 bases matching TRBD2. The ends lost 7 bases at V and 5 bases at J; junction bases unmatched: 8. This CDR3 contains 13 residues. Germline V gene data show CDR1 as MDHEN and CDR2 as SYDVKM. This CDR3 is CASTLGGSHEQYF. For the CDR3, the DNA is TGTGCCAGCACCTTGGGCGGGAGCCACGAGCAGTACTTC.

V usage is TRBV7-2 and J usage is TRBJ2-3; 7 nucleotides match TRBD1. The V and J ends lost 0 bases and 0 bases, in that order; junction bases with no gene match: 6. Germline CDR1 and CDR2: SGHTA and FQGNSA. The CDR3 totals 17 residues. The CDR3 DNA reads as TGTGCCAGCAGCTTAGCGGCAGGGACAGCGAGCACAGATACGCAGTATTTT. Protein sequence: CASSLAAGTASTDTQYF.

The chain carries TRBV29-1 and TRBJ2-1; 7 bases are a match to TRBD2. CDR1 and CDR2 (germline): SQVTM, ANQGSEA. Trimming took 0 bases from V and 0 from J; bases not matched to a gene: 5. CDR3 length equals 16 residues. The CDR3 loop is CSVEEQRGSSYNEQFF. The CDR3 DNA sequence: TGCAGCGTTGAAGAGCAGCGGGGAAGCTCCTACAATGAGCAGTTCTTC.

In its sample, this clone was seen once. The V gene is TRBV6-1, the J gene TRBJ1-4; TRBD1 matches 7 bases. The length of the CDR3 is 15 residues. V lost 2 bases, J lost 4 bases, and 4 bases stayed unmatched. Germline assignment: CDR1 MNHNS and CDR2 SASEGT. This CDR3 reads CASSEIQGGNEKLFF. In nucleotides, the CDR3 is TGTGCCAGCAGTGAAATTCAGGGGGGTAATGAAAAACTGTTTTTT.

In its sample, this clone was seen a few times. This chain links TRBV7-9 with TRBJ1-1; 8 bases align to TRBD1. The CDR3 contains 15 residues. Germline CDR1 is SEHNR and CDR2 is FQNEAQ (reference sequence). V lost 6 bases and J lost 0; bases outside the gene matches: 6. Written as DNA, the CDR3 is TGTGCCAGCAGTCCCAGGGGGCGCGTGAACACTGAAGCTTTCTTT. Translation: CASSPRGRVNTEAFF. The full variable domain, in which reference TRBV7-9 and TRBJ1-1 provide the parts outside the CDR3, is DTGVSQNPRHKITKRGQNVTFRCDPISEHNRLYWYRQTLGQGPEFLTYFQNEAQLEKSRLLSDRFSAERPKGSFSTLEIQRTEQGDSAMYLCASSPRGRVNTEAFFGQGTRLTVV.

The chain links TRBV25-1 to TRBJ2-1; no firm D call. Between the trimmed V and J ends, which lost 3 bases and 4 bases, there was a span of 1 base. The CDR3 has 11 amino acids. From germline, CDR1 is MGHDK and CDR2 SYGVNS. The CDR3 sequence is CASSDYNEQFF. CDR3 DNA sequence: TGTGCCAGCAGTGATTACAATGAGCAGTTCTTC.

The CDR3 nucleotides read TGTGCCAGCAGCTTCGGACTAGCCTTTGAGCAGTTCTTC. This codes for CASSFGLAFEQFF. The genes are TRBV7-3 and TRBJ2-1, with 8 nucleotides matching TRBD2. CDR1 is SGHTA and CDR2 is FQGTGA in the germline V gene. The CDR3 spans 13 residues. V was clipped by 3 bases and J by 9 bases; unmatched bases: 4.

This chain links TRBV7-9 with TRBJ2-7; D is possibly TRBD1 or TRBD2 (6 bases each). The CDR3 length is 16 residues. V shed 6 bases and J shed 2 bases, with 20 bases lying between them. Germline CDR1 SEHNR, CDR2 FQNEAQ (reference sequence). CDR3 nucleotides: TGTGCCAGCAGGCCTAAATACAGGGAGGAAACCTACGAGCAGTACTTC. Amino acid sequence: CASRPKYREETYEQYF. Together with reference TRBV7-9 and TRBJ2-7, the CDR3 gives the full variable domain: DTGVSQNPRHKITKRGQNVTFRCDPISEHNRLYWYRQTLGQGPEFLTYFQNEAQLEKSRLLSDRFSAERPKGSFSTLEIQRTEQGDSAMYLCASRPKYREETYEQYFGPGTRLTVT.

This chain joins TRBV5-1 and TRBJ1-2; 7 bases are shared with TRBD1. The CDR3 consists of 13 residues. Trimming cost V 2 bases and J 12 bases; bases outside gene matches: 10. CDR1 is SGHRS and CDR2 is YFSETQ in the germline V gene. CDR3 in DNA: TGCGCCAGCAGCTTAGGACAGGAGGCTTTTCACACCTTC. The encoded protein is CASSLGQEAFHTF.

The table lists this clone with a few counts. The genes are TRBV19 and TRBJ2-1; 11 bases are a match to TRBD1. The V and J ends lost 6 bases and 7 bases, in that order; junction bases with no gene match: 5. CDR1 and CDR2 (germline): LNHDA, SQIVND (reference sequence). The CDR3 sequence is 14 residues long. CDR3 in DNA: TGTGCCAGTAGCACGGACAGGGGGCGAAATGAGCAGTTCTTC. Translating it yields CASSTDRGRNEQFF. The variable domain in full, with the rest retrieved from reference TRBV19 and TRBJ2-1, is DGGITQSPKYLFRKEGQNVTLSCEQNLNHDAMYWYRQDPGQGLRLIYYSQIVNDFQKGDIAEGYSVSREKKESFPLTVTSAQKNPTAFYLCASSTDRGRNEQFFGPGTRLTVL.

This sequence joins TRBV6-1 and TRBJ1-5, with D unclear. Germline V gives CDR1 MNHNS, CDR2 SASEGT. The V gene lost 4 bases and the J gene lost 0 bases, with 19 bases spanning the gap. CDR3 length equals 18 residues. CDR3 coding DNA: TGTGCCAGCAGTGCCTCGTCCTGGGGAGGTTCTAGCAATCAGCCCCAGCATTTT. It yields the protein CASSASSWGGSSNQPQHF.

The rearrangement links TRBV29-1 to TRBJ2-7; 7 positions match TRBD1. The CDR3 totals 13 residues. J lost 5 bases, V lost 6 bases, and 10 bases had no gene match. Germline CDR1 SQVTM, CDR2 ANQGSEA. The CDR3 loop is CSVRQGSRNEQYF. The CDR3 DNA reads TGCAGCGTGCGACAGGGAAGTAGAAACGAGCAGTACTTC.

The chain combines TRBV10-3 with TRBJ2-1, with D tentatively TRBD2 (6 bases). V dropped 1 base and J dropped 0 bases, with 10 bases sitting between them. Germline CDR1 reads ENHRY; CDR2 reads SYGVKD. The CDR3 runs 16 residues. The chain's CDR3 is CAISEFTGSSYNEQFF. DNA of the CDR3: TGTGCCATCAGTGAGTTTACCGGGAGCTCCTACAATGAGCAGTTCTTC.

This sequence joins TRBV7-9 and TRBJ2-1; D perhaps matches TRBD2 (6 bases). Germline CDR1 is SEHNR and CDR2 is FQNEAQ (reference sequence). The CDR3 is 15 residues long. Trimming left V 5 bases short and J 0 bases short, with 11 bases between. CDR3 sequence (DNA): TGTGCCAGCAGCCTGCGGGGTAGCTCCTACAATGAGCAGTTCTTC. Its translation: CASSLRGSSYNEQFF.

The chain employs TRBV29-1 and TRBJ2-1; 12 bases fit TRBD1. This CDR3 has 18 residues. The germline CDR1 and CDR2 sequences are SQVTM and ANQGSEA. V dropped 0 bases and J dropped 4; count of bases not matched to a gene: 10. The CDR3 loop reads CSVEEGSWGQGAYNEQFF. The CDR3 nucleotides are TGCAGCGTTGAAGAGGGCTCGTGGGGACAGGGGGCATACAATGAGCAGTTCTTC.

The V and J genes are TRBV6-1 and TRBJ2-7, with D possibly being TRBD1 or TRBD2 (5 bases each). This CDR3 has 15 amino acids. Germline CDR1 MNHNS, CDR2 SASEGT. Trimming left V 7 bases short and J 3 bases short, with 19 bases between. CDR3 in amino acids: CASTPAGTDFYEQYF. DNA for the CDR3: TGTGCCAGCACCCCCGCCGGGACGGATTTCTACGAGCAGTACTTC.

This chain uses TRBV5-4 with TRBJ2-1; no definite D call. V lost 0 bases and J lost 0, with 7 bases in between. Germline values: CDR1 SGHNT, CDR2 YYREEE (reference sequence). This CDR3 has 15 amino acids. The CDR3 region has the DNA TGTGCCAGCAGCTTGGGGGGAACCTCCTACAATGAGCAGTTCTTC. Translated: CASSLGGTSYNEQFF.

The genes are TRBV19 and TRBJ1-1; D is possibly TRBD1 (5 bases). Germline V gene sequence: CDR1 LNHDA, CDR2 SQIVND (reference sequence). Trimming stripped 0 bases from V and 4 bases from J, with 15 bases between. The CDR3 is 16 residues long. CDR3 DNA sequence: TGTGCCAGTAGTATAGATCGGGCAGGGAGGGGCACTGAAGCTTTCTTT. Amino acids: CASSIDRAGRGTEAFF.

The table lists this clone with a few counts. The chain is built from TRBV19 and TRBJ1-2; the D is unclear. This CDR3 has 12 residues. The ends were cut back, 7 bases at V and 0 bases at J, with 6 bases in the middle. The germline V gene encodes CDR1 LNHDA and CDR2 SQIVND (reference sequence). In nucleotides, the CDR3 is TGTGCCAGTATCTTGACTAACTATGGCTACACCTTC. This gives the protein CASILTNYGYTF. Full variable domain (missing parts from reference TRBV19 and TRBJ1-2): DGGITQSPKYLFRKEGQNVTLSCEQNLNHDAMYWYRQDPGQGLRLIYYSQIVNDFQKGDIAEGYSVSREKKESFPLTVTSAQKNPTAFYLCASILTNYGYTFGSGTRLTVV.

J is TRBJ2-5 and V is TRBV7-9; no reliable D call. Trimming cost V 6 bases and J 0 bases, with 11 bases left between them. There are 14 residues in the CDR3. The germline V gene has CDR1 SEHNR and CDR2 FQNEAQ (reference sequence). CDR3: CASRLIGYQETQYF. CDR3 nucleotides: TGTGCCAGCAGACTTATTGGGTACCAAGAGACCCAGTACTTC. The full variable domain, in which reference TRBV7-9 and TRBJ2-5 provide the parts outside the CDR3, is DTGVSQNPRHKITKRGQNVTFRCDPISEHNRLYWYRQTLGQGPEFLTYFQNEAQLEKSRLLSDRFSAERPKGSFSTLEIQRTEQGDSAMYLCASRLIGYQETQYFGPGTRLLVL.

The chain carries TRBV28 and TRBJ1-1, with 9 bases matching TRBD1. The germline CDR1 and CDR2 sequences are MDHEN and SYDVKM. There are 14 residues in the CDR3. The junction had 6 bases not matched to a gene; V was cut back by 5 bases and J by 5 bases. CDR3 in DNA: TGTGCCAGCAGTCTTACGACAGGGGGAACTGAAGCTTTCTTT. Translation gives CASSLTTGGTEAFF.

This clone was seen a few times. The chain combines TRBV19 with TRBJ1-5; D is perhaps TRBD1 (5 bases). The CDR3 has 13 amino acids. V was trimmed by 5 bases and J by 7 bases, leaving 12 bases between them. Germline CDR1 reads LNHDA; CDR2 reads SQIVND (reference sequence). The CDR3 loop is CASSRRVDQPQHF. For the CDR3, the DNA is TGTGCCAGTAGTCGCAGGGTGGACCAGCCCCAGCATTTT.

V and J are TRBV28 and TRBJ1-1; 9 bases are shared with TRBD1. CDR1 and CDR2 from the germline V gene are MDHEN and SYDVKM. The CDR3 is made up of 14 amino acids. J gave up 4 bases and V 5 bases, and 5 bases lay outside the gene matches. The CDR3 sequence: CASSEGQGRTEAFF. The CDR3 DNA reads as TGTGCCAGCAGTGAAGGACAGGGGCGCACTGAAGCTTTCTTT.

The genes are TRBV6-5 and TRBJ2-7, with D possibly TRBD1 on 5 matching bases. Germline assignment: CDR1 MNHEY and CDR2 SVGAGI. This CDR3 region has 14 residues. With 0 bases removed from V and 6 bases from J, the gap between germline ends came to 12 bases. The CDR3: CASSYSAGLPEQYF. The DNA of the CDR3 is TGTGCCAGCAGTTACTCGGCAGGGTTGCCCGAGCAGTACTTC.

J is TRBJ2-5 and V is TRBV28; D is uncertain. Trimming left V 5 bases short and J 5 bases short, with 9 bases between. The germline V gene has CDR1 MDHEN and CDR2 SYDVKM. The CDR3 has 12 amino acids. As DNA, the CDR3 is TGTGCCAGCAGTCAATGGAAGGAGACCCAGTACTTC. Residues: CASSQWKETQYF.